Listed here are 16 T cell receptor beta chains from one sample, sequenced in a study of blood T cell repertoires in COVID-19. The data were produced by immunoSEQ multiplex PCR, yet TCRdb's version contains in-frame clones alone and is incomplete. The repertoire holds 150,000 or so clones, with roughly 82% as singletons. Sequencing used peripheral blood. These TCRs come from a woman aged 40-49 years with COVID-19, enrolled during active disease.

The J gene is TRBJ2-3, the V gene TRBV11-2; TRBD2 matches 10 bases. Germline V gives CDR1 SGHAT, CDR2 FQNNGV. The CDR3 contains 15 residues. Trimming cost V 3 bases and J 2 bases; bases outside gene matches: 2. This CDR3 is CASSLGTSDTDTQYF. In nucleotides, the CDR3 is TGTGCCAGCAGCTTGGGGACTAGCGACACAGATACGCAGTATTTT.

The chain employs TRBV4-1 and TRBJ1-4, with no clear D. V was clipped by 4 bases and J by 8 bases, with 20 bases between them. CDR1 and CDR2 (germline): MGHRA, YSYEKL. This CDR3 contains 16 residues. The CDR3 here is CASSRLGFQRGEKLFF. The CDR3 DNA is TGCGCCAGCAGCCGACTAGGATTTCAAAGAGGCGAAAAACTGTTTTTT.

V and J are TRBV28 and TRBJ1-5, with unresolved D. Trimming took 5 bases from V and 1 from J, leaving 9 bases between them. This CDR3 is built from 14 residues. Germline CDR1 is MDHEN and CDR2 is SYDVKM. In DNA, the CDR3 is TGTGCCAGCAGTCTCCCTGGCAGCAATCAGCCCCAGCATTTT. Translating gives CASSLPGSNQPQHF.

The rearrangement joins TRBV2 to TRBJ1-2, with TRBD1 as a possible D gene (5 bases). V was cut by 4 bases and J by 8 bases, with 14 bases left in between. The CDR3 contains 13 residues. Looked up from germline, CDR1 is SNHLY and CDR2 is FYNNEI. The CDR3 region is CASSGTLKAGYTF. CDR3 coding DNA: TGTGCCAGCAGTGGGACACTCAAGGCAGGCTACACCTTC.

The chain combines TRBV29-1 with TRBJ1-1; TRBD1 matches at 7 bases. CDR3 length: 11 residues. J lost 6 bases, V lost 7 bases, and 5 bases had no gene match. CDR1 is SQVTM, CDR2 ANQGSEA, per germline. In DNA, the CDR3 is TGCAGCGCATGGACAGGCCCTGAAGCTTTCTTT. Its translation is CSAWTGPEAFF.

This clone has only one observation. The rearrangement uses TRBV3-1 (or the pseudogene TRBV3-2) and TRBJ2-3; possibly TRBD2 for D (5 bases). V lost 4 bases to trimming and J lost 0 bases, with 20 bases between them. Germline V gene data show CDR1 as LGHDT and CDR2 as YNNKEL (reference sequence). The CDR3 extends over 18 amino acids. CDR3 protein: CASSPKPPLAISTDTQYF. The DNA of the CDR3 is TGTGCCAGCAGCCCAAAGCCCCCTTTAGCGATTAGCACAGATACGCAGTATTTT.

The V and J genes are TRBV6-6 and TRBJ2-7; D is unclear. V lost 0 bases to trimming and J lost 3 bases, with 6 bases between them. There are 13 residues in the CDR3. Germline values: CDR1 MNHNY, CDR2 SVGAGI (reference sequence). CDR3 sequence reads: CASSYSAHYEQYV. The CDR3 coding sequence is TGTGCCAGCAGTTACTCGGCACACTACGAGCAGTACGTC.

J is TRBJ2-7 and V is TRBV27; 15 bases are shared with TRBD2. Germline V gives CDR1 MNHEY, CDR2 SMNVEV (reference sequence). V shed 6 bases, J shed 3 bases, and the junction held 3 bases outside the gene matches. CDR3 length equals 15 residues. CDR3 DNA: TGTGCCAGCAGGGGACTAGCGGGAGGCCACTACGAGCAGTACTTC. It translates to CASRGLAGGHYEQYF.

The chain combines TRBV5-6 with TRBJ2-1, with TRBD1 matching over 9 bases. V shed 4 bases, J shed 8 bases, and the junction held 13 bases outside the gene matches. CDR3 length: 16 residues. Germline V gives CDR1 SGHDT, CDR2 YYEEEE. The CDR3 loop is CASSPLRDRDRYEQFF. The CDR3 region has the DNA TGTGCCAGCAGCCCCCTCCGGGACAGGGATCGGTATGAGCAGTTCTTC.

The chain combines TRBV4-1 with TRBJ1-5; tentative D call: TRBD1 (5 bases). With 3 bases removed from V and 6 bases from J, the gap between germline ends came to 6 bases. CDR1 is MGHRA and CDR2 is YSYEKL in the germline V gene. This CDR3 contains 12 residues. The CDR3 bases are TGCGCCAGCAGCCAGGGGGGTCAGCCCCAGCATTTT. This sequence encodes CASSQGGQPQHF.

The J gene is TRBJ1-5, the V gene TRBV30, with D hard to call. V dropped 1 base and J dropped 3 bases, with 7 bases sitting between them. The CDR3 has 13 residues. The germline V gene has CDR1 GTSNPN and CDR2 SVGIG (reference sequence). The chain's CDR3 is CAWSAGDNQPQHF. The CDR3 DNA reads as TGTGCCTGGAGTGCCGGGGACAATCAGCCCCAGCATTTT.

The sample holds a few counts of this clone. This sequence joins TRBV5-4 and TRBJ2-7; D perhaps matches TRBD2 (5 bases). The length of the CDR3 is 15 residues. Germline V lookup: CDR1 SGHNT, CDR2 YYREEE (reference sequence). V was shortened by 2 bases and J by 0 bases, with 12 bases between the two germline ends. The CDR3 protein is CASSFGKGGSYEQYF. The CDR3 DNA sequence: TGTGCCAGCAGCTTCGGGAAAGGCGGCTCCTACGAGCAGTACTTC.

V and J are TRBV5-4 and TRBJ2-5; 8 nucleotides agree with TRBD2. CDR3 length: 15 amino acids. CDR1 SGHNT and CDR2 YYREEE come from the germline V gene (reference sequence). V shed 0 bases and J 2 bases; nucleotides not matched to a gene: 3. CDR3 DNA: TGTGCCAGCAGCTTGGTAGGGACTAGGCAAGAGACCCAGTACTTC. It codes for CASSLVGTRQETQYF.

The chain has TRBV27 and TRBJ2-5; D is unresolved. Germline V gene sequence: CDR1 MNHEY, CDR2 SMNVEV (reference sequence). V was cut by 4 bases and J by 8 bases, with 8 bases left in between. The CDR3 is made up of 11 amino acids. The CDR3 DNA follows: TGTGCCAGCAGTTCGAAGAGAACCCAGTACTTC. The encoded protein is CASSSKRTQYF.

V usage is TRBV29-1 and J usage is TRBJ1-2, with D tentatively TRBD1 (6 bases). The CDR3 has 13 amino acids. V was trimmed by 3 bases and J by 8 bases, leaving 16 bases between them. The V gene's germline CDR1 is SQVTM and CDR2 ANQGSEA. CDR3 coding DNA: TGCAGCGTTGATTGGGGACAACGTATCGGCTACACCTTC. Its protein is CSVDWGQRIGYTF.

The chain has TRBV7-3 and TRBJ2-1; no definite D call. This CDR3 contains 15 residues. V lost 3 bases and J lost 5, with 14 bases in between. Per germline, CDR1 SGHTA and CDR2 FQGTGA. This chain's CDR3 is CASSFGPILNNEQFF. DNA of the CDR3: TGTGCCAGCAGCTTCGGCCCGATACTAAACAATGAGCAGTTCTTC.